Each of the 12 T cell receptor beta chains below was sequenced from the same sample in a study of T cells in narcolepsy. TCRdb's table, derived via immunoSEQ multiplex PCR, lists solely in-frame clones and lacks some. The table includes roughly 8,100 clones, more than 55% detected once. The source material was CD45RA- memory CD8+ T cells from PBMCs. The origin of the receptors is a human donor with narcolepsy.

The chain carries TRBV4-1 and TRBJ1-3; a possible D gene is TRBD1 (5 bases). The V and J ends lost 4 bases and 3 bases respectively, with 16 bases between them. CDR1 and CDR2 (germline): MGHRA, YSYEKL. This CDR3 comprises 16 residues. The CDR3 nucleotides are TGCGCCAGCAGCCCCCGGGTTGGGGACCGTGGAAACACCATATATTTT. Its protein is CASSPRVGDRGNTIYF.

The rearrangement joins TRBV27 to TRBJ2-3; D not resolved. The germline V and J ends were trimmed by 1 base and 0 bases, with 11 bases remaining between them. Per germline, CDR1 MNHEY and CDR2 SMNVEV (reference sequence). CDR3 length: 16 amino acids. CDR3 sequence reads: CASSLYSPTSTDTQYF. CDR3 sequence (DNA): TGTGCCAGCAGTTTATATTCCCCAACTAGCACAGATACGCAGTATTTT.

This clone appeared a few times. V gene TRBV14 combines with J gene TRBJ2-1, with 11 bases fitting TRBD2. Germline CDR1 and CDR2: SGHDN and FVKESK. J gave up 7 bases and V 4 bases, and 6 bases lay outside the gene matches. The CDR3 runs 15 residues. The CDR3 nucleotides are TGTGCCAGCAGCCTACTAGCGGGGGCGGGGAATGAGCAGTTCTTC. Translation: CASSLLAGAGNEQFF. Supplemented by reference TRBV14 and TRBJ2-1, the full variable domain reads EAGVTQFPSHSVIEKGQTVTLRCDPISGHDNLYWYRRVMGKEIKFLLHFVKESKQDESGMPNNRFLAERTGGTYSTLKVQPAELEDSGVYFCASSLLAGAGNEQFFGPGTRLTVL.

As regards this clone: One end of the junction fails to match germline, which may point to a read error. The V and J genes are TRBV14 and TRBJ1-1; no reliable D call. The CDR3 has 15 residues. The germline V gene encodes CDR1 SGHDN and CDR2 FVKESK. Here the CDR3 reads CASTQGKPRGTEAFF. CDR3 bases: TGTGCCAGCACCCAAGGTAAACCCCGTGGGACTGAAGCTTTCTTT.

The count of this clone is one. Other DNA sequences in this sample translate to the same CDR3. The chain links TRBV11-2 to TRBJ1-2; 9 bases line up with TRBD1. Germline CDR1 reads SGHAT; CDR2 reads FQNNGV. V was clipped by 4 bases and J by 4 bases; unmatched bases: 4. This CDR3 is built from 14 residues. The CDR3: CASSSTGGSYGYTF. CDR3 nucleotides: TGTGCCAGCAGCTCGACAGGGGGTAGCTATGGCTACACCTTC.

The V call is TRBV13, the J call TRBJ1-1, with D perhaps matching TRBD1 (5 bases). Between the trimmed V and J ends, which lost 3 bases and 1 base, there was a span of 9 bases. Looked up from germline, CDR1 is PRHDT and CDR2 is FYEKMQ (reference sequence). The CDR3 runs to 14 residues. In DNA, the CDR3 is TGTGCCAGCAGCTTGACAGAGTGGAACACTGAAGCTTTCTTT. Protein: CASSLTEWNTEAFF.

This chain links TRBV7-9 with TRBJ1-4, with D unclear. V lost 4 bases to trimming and J lost 8 bases, with 8 bases between them. Germline CDR1 and CDR2: SEHNR and FQNEAQ (reference sequence). The CDR3 spans 12 residues. Here the CDR3 reads CASSSQREKLFF. The CDR3 bases are TGTGCCAGCAGCTCTCAGCGGGAAAAACTGTTTTTT.

V usage is TRBV6-6 and J usage is TRBJ2-7; D may be TRBD1 (5 bases). V lost 0 bases, J lost 2 bases, and 11 bases lay in between. The CDR3 runs to 15 residues. Germline values: CDR1 MNHNY, CDR2 SVGAGI (reference sequence). The CDR3 bases are TGTGCCAGCAGTTACTCGATTGACAGTCCCTACGAGCAGTACTTC. Protein product: CASSYSIDSPYEQYF.

The CDR3 spells CATSRGTVGLISQPQHF. The CDR3 coding sequence is TGTGCCACCAGCAGGGGGACAGTAGGTTTGATAAGTCAGCCCCAGCATTTT. The J gene is TRBJ1-5, the V gene TRBV15; 7 nucleotides match TRBD1. J gave up 6 bases and V 3 bases, and 14 bases lay outside the gene matches. This CDR3 has 17 amino acids. Germline assignment: CDR1 LNHNV and CDR2 YYDKDF (reference sequence).

This clone was seen a few times. This chain uses TRBV7-8 with TRBJ2-7, with 11 bases fitting TRBD2. The CDR3 extends over 17 amino acids. Germline-derived CDR1 and CDR2 are SGHVS and FQNEAQ. After removal of 2 bases from V and 5 bases from J, the junction contained 11 bases not matched to a gene. The CDR3 reads CASSLILAGEFSDEQYF. The CDR3 DNA follows: TGTGCCAGCAGCTTAATACTAGCGGGGGAGTTTAGTGACGAGCAGTACTTC.

This rearrangement joins TRBV19 to TRBJ2-1; 7 nucleotides agree with TRBD2. V shed 3 bases, J shed 8 bases, and the junction held 10 bases outside the gene matches. The CDR3 totals 15 residues. The germline V gene encodes CDR1 LNHDA and CDR2 SQIVND (reference sequence). The CDR3 is CASSIGVAGSDEQFF. CDR3 nucleotides: TGTGCCAGTAGTATTGGGGTAGCGGGTTCCGATGAGCAGTTCTTC.

The chain has TRBV2 and TRBJ1-2; D unclear. Between the trimmed V and J ends, which lost 5 bases and 9 bases, there was a span of 10 bases. Germline lookup yields CDR1 SNHLY and CDR2 FYNNEI. CDR3 length equals 11 residues. DNA for the CDR3: TGTGCCAGCAGTAGAGAGGGCAGCTACACCTTC. Protein: CASSREGSYTF.